Shown below are 20 T cell receptor beta chains from a single sample sequenced in a study of T cell changes during pregnancy in multiple sclerosis (dated by TCRdb to the late 2010s). The library was prepared using the immunoSEQ multiplex PCR assay. This immuneACCESS table, as held by TCRdb, lists in-frame sequences with V and J called but not all clones. Of the missing ones, under half trace to an unresolved V gene in checked studies; the others have no known cause. For this sample the table gives around 21,000 clones, of which approximately 90% were detected only once. The biggest ten clones account for 20% of the sample. The source was CD8+ T cells from peripheral blood mononuclear cells, collected after pregnancy. These receptor sequences come from a female donor in good health, enrolled as a control in a pregnancy study.

The chain combines TRBV2 with TRBJ2-1; D perhaps matches TRBD1 (7 bases). V was trimmed by 11 bases and J by 5 bases, leaving 13 bases between them. CDR3 length: 12 residues. CDR1 and CDR2 from the germline V gene are SNHLY and FYNNEI. CDR3 in amino acids: CASGGPDNEQFF. The CDR3 bases are TGTGCCTCAGGGGGGCCGGACAATGAGCAGTTCTTC.

This chain joins TRBV18 and TRBJ1-3; possible D gene TRBD1, 6 bases. From germline, CDR1 is KGHSH and CDR2 LQKENI. The CDR3 has 13 residues. The V and J ends lost 5 bases and 2 bases respectively, with 7 bases between them. For the CDR3, the DNA is TGTGCCAGCTCATCAGGGGCTGGAAACACCATATATTTT. It codes for CASSSGAGNTIYF.

The gene calls are TRBV6-5 and TRBJ2-7; 11 bases are a match to TRBD1. The germline V gene has CDR1 MNHEY and CDR2 SVGAGI. J gave up 6 bases and V 6 bases, and 4 bases lay outside the gene matches. This CDR3 spans 13 amino acids. The chain's CDR3 is CASSRDRGGEQYF. CDR3 sequence (DNA): TGTGCCAGCAGCCGGGACAGGGGGGGCGAGCAGTACTTC.

The gene calls are TRBV19 and TRBJ2-1; 8 nucleotides line up with TRBD2. From germline, CDR1 is LNHDA and CDR2 SQIVND (reference sequence). J was trimmed by 16 bases and V by 7 bases; bases with no gene match: 12. The CDR3 spans 12 residues. The CDR3: CASTPRLGRVFF. CDR3 DNA: TGTGCCAGTACCCCTCGTCTCGGGAGGGTATTCTTC.

This rearrangement joins TRBV7-9 to TRBJ2-4, with D maybe TRBD2 (6 bases). Between the trimmed V and J ends, which lost 1 base and 0 bases, there was a span of 13 bases. Per the germline V gene, CDR1 is SEHNR and CDR2 is FQNEAQ (reference sequence). CDR3 size: 17 residues. CDR3 amino acids: CASSLVRPGLAKNIQYF. The CDR3 DNA follows: TGTGCCAGCAGCTTAGTTAGGCCGGGACTAGCCAAAAACATTCAGTACTTC.

The chain has TRBV7-2 and TRBJ2-7; tentatively, D is TRBD2 (6 bases). CDR3 size: 14 residues. The V end lost 0 bases, the J end lost 0 bases, and 6 bases lay between the germline ends. The V gene's germline CDR1 is SGHTA and CDR2 FQGNSA. CDR3 in amino acids: CASSLAGGSYEQYF. The DNA for the CDR3 is TGTGCCAGCAGCTTAGCGGGGGGCTCCTACGAGCAGTACTTC. Filled out from reference TRBV7-2 and TRBJ2-7, the complete variable domain reads GAGVSQSPSNKVTEKGKDVELRCDPISGHTALYWYRQSLGQGLEFLIYFQGNSAPDKSGLPSDRFSAERTGGSVSTLTIQRTQQEDSAVYLCASSLAGGSYEQYFGPGTRLTVT.

This CDR3 reads CASSTRQTEKFTDTQYF. The CDR3 DNA reads TGTGCCAGCAGCACCCGACAAACCGAGAAGTTCACAGATACGCAGTATTTT. The genes are TRBV13 and TRBJ2-3; D is undetermined. The CDR3 covers 17 residues. The germline gives CDR1 PRHDT, CDR2 FYEKMQ (reference sequence). Trimming stripped 5 bases from V and 2 bases from J, with 20 bases between.

This sequence joins TRBV6-5 and TRBJ2-7; TRBD2 matches 11 bases. Germline-derived CDR1 and CDR2 are MNHEY and SVGAGI. Trimming took 4 bases from V and 5 from J; bases not matched to a gene: 10. CDR3 length: 16 residues. The DNA of the CDR3 is TGTGCCAGCAGTTCCCCGACTAGCGGGATAAGGGACGAGCAGTACTTC. Its translation: CASSSPTSGIRDEQYF.

The chain recombines TRBV5-5 with TRBJ2-5; D gene unclear. Germline assignment: CDR1 SGHKS and CDR2 YYEKEE (reference sequence). The CDR3 is made up of 12 amino acids. V was pared by 2 bases and J by 5 bases, with 7 bases between. The CDR3 here is CASSFSLETQYF. In DNA form, the CDR3 reads TGTGCCAGCAGCTTTTCCCTGGAGACCCAGTACTTC.

The CDR3 sequence is CASSLRTGTNYGYTF. The CDR3 bases are TGTGCCAGCAGCCTTCGGACAGGGACTAACTATGGCTACACCTTC. This chain joins TRBV11-3 and TRBJ1-2, with 8 bases fitting TRBD1. From germline, CDR1 is SGHNT and CDR2 YENEEA. This CDR3 spans 15 amino acids. J was trimmed by 0 bases and V by 5 bases; bases with no gene match: 5.

V gene TRBV27 combines with J gene TRBJ2-7; 11 bases align to TRBD1. CDR1 and CDR2 (germline): MNHEY, SMNVEV (reference sequence). Germline trimming cut 5 bases from V and 1 base from J; bases unmatched to any gene: 4. This CDR3 spans 15 amino acids. CDR3 amino acids: CASSRTGGPSYEQYF. The CDR3, as DNA: TGTGCCAGCAGTCGGACAGGGGGCCCGTCCTACGAGCAGTACTTC.

Within the sample, this clone is medium-sized. The chain links TRBV5-6 to TRBJ2-1; the match to TRBD2 covers 10 bases. V shed 1 base, J shed 6 bases, and the junction held 4 bases outside the gene matches. CDR1 SGHDT and CDR2 YYEEEE come from the germline V gene. The CDR3 contains 15 residues. The CDR3 DNA follows: TGTGCCAGCAGCTTGCTAGCGGGAGTATTCAATGAGCAGTTCTTC. It translates to CASSLLAGVFNEQFF.

V and J are TRBV19 and TRBJ2-1; D is possibly TRBD2 (5 bases). The germline V gene encodes CDR1 LNHDA and CDR2 SQIVND (reference sequence). The germline V and J ends were trimmed by 3 bases and 2 bases, with 11 bases remaining between them. CDR3 length equals 15 residues. This CDR3 is CASSISGSPYNEQFF. The CDR3 nucleotides are TGTGCCAGTAGTATCTCGGGATCGCCCTACAATGAGCAGTTCTTC.

V usage is TRBV7-9 and J usage is TRBJ1-2; no definite D call. The V end lost 7 bases, the J end lost 4 bases, and 16 bases lay between the germline ends. The CDR3 has 14 amino acids. Germline V gene lookup returns CDR1 SEHNR and CDR2 FQNEAQ (reference sequence). This CDR3 is CASTHGEESYGYTF. The CDR3, as DNA: TGTGCCAGCACCCACGGGGAGGAAAGCTATGGCTACACCTTC.

V is TRBV5-6 and J is TRBJ2-1; 7 nucleotides align to TRBD2. Germline V gene sequence: CDR1 SGHDT, CDR2 YYEEEE. The CDR3 consists of 15 residues. V was clipped by 0 bases and J by 9 bases; unmatched bases: 9. As DNA, the CDR3 is TGTGCCAGCAGCTTGGAACGGCGGGAGCGTGGTGAGCAGTTCTTC. Protein product: CASSLERRERGEQFF.

A few counts support this clone. The chain joins TRBV6-5 to TRBJ2-7, with D perhaps matching TRBD1 (5 bases). The CDR3 has 15 amino acids. The V gene lost 2 bases and the J gene lost 0 bases, with 11 bases spanning the gap. Per the germline V gene, CDR1 is MNHEY and CDR2 is SVGAGI. The CDR3 DNA reads TGTGCCAGCAGTTACGATGACAGCAGCTCCTACGAGCAGTACTTC. It is translated as CASSYDDSSSYEQYF.

This rearrangement joins TRBV9 to TRBJ2-7; 7 bases fit TRBD2. The germline V gene has CDR1 SGDLS and CDR2 YYNGEE. The CDR3 is 11 residues long. J gave up 5 bases and V 4 bases, and 0 bases lay outside the gene matches. The CDR3 nucleotides are TGTGCCAGCAGCCGGGGGGACGAGCAGTACTTC. Translation gives CASSRGDEQYF.

The chain couples TRBV30 to TRBJ2-3; TRBD2 matches at 8 bases. Germline assignment: CDR1 GTSNPN and CDR2 SVGIG (reference sequence). After removal of 4 bases from V and 0 bases from J, the junction contained 3 bases not matched to a gene. This CDR3 comprises 14 residues. Here the CDR3 reads CAWTLAGSTDTQYF. As DNA, the CDR3 is TGTGCCTGGACCCTAGCGGGTAGCACAGATACGCAGTATTTT.

The V and J genes are TRBV5-1 and TRBJ1-1; D unclear. The CDR3 extends over 11 amino acids. Trimming pared 6 bases from V and 7 bases from J, leaving 10 bases between. Germline CDR1 is SGHRS and CDR2 is YFSETQ. CDR3 DNA sequence: TGCGCCAGCAACGTTGCGCTTGAAGCTTTCTTT. It specifies CASNVALEAFF.

This rearrangement joins TRBV6-6 to TRBJ2-1; tentative D call: TRBD1 (6 bases). V was shortened by 6 bases and J by 10 bases, with 10 bases between the two germline ends. This CDR3 has 11 amino acids. CDR1 and CDR2 (germline): MNHNY, SVGAGI (reference sequence). This CDR3 is CASSLTGEQFF. The CDR3, as DNA: TGTGCCAGCAGCCTTACAGGGGAGCAGTTCTTC.